Shown below are 17 T cell receptor beta chains from a single sample sequenced in a study of graft-versus-host responses after intestinal transplantation. Sequencing used immunoSEQ multiplex PCR; TCRdb keeps in-frame clones, though not all of them. This sample has some 48,000 clones, with approximately 95% found just once. Their antigens are not known. The sequencing used unstimulated CD8+ T cells sorted from spleen or lymph node cells, collected before transplant. The receptors were sampled from a human donor who was the organ donor for an intestinal transplant.

This chain connects TRBV29-1 to TRBJ2-7, with D tentatively TRBD1 (5 bases). CDR1 and CDR2 (germline): SQVTM, ANQGSEA. CDR3 length: 13 residues. V was clipped by 6 bases and J by 2 bases, with 14 bases between them. The CDR3 spells CSVPSDSAYEQYF. In nucleotides, the CDR3 is TGCAGCGTGCCGTCAGACAGCGCCTACGAGCAGTACTTC.

The chain's CDR3 is CASSLARGTEMETEAFF. The CDR3 nucleotides are TGTGCCAGCAGCTTAGCGCGTGGGACAGAGATGGAAACTGAAGCTTTCTTT. J is TRBJ1-1 and V is TRBV7-2; 7 nucleotides agree with TRBD1. The CDR3 runs 17 residues. Looked up from germline, CDR1 is SGHTA and CDR2 is FQGNSA. Losses at the gene ends were 0 bases for V and 5 bases for J; bases not matched to a gene: 12.

J is TRBJ2-3 and V is TRBV28; no clear D gene. This CDR3 has 13 residues. Germline V gene sequence: CDR1 MDHEN, CDR2 SYDVKM. Trimming removed 4 bases from V and 0 bases from J, with 5 bases in between. CDR3 loop: CASSSASTDTQYF. In nucleotides, the CDR3 is TGTGCCAGCAGTTCCGCCAGCACAGATACGCAGTATTTT.

This clone was observed a single time. This chain links TRBV6-5 with TRBJ1-1; D uncertain. V lost 5 bases to trimming and J lost 0 bases, with 7 bases between them. The length of the CDR3 is 13 residues. Germline-derived CDR1 and CDR2 are MNHEY and SVGAGI. This chain's CDR3 is CASSRNMNTEAFF. The CDR3 nucleotides read TGTGCCAGCAGTAGGAACATGAACACTGAAGCTTTCTTT.

The gene calls are TRBV27 and TRBJ1-6, with D unclear. The CDR3 is 18 residues long. CDR1 is MNHEY, CDR2 SMNVEV, per germline (reference sequence). V was trimmed by 6 bases and J by 0 bases, leaving 18 bases between them. This CDR3 reads CASSSYADGSSYNSPLHF. The CDR3 region has the DNA TGTGCCAGCAGCTCTTACGCGGACGGGAGCTCCTATAATTCACCCCTCCACTTT.

V is TRBV19 and J is TRBJ2-1; D is uncertain. The V gene lost 5 bases and the J gene lost 4 bases, with 15 bases spanning the gap. CDR3 size: 15 residues. Germline V gene lookup returns CDR1 LNHDA and CDR2 SQIVND (reference sequence). The CDR3 sequence: CASSSPRARYNEQFF. The CDR3 DNA follows: TGTGCCAGTAGTTCCCCTCGGGCTAGATACAATGAGCAGTTCTTC. Together with reference TRBV19 and TRBJ2-1, the CDR3 gives the full variable domain: DGGITQSPKYLFRKEGQNVTLSCEQNLNHDAMYWYRQDPGQGLRLIYYSQIVNDFQKGDIAEGYSVSREKKESFPLTVTSAQKNPTAFYLCASSSPRARYNEQFFGPGTRLTVL.

V and J are TRBV9 and TRBJ2-5, with D perhaps matching TRBD1 or TRBD2 (6 bases each). The DNA end is a closer match to TRBJ2-7, so the J assignment may be wrong. Germline assignment: CDR1 SGDLS and CDR2 YYNGEE. The CDR3 has 16 amino acids. This chain's CDR3 is CASSVGYGGTSYEQYF. CDR3 in DNA: TGTGCCAGCAGCGTAGGGTACGGGGGCACCTCCTACGAGCAGTACTTC.

The chain couples TRBV4-2 to TRBJ1-1, with a possible D match to TRBD1 (5 bases). The germline V and J ends were trimmed by 0 bases and 11 bases, with 13 bases remaining between them. There are 13 residues in the CDR3. From germline, CDR1 is LGHNA and CDR2 YNFKEQ. CDR3 bases: TGTGCCAGCAGCCAAGAGGACGGCCGGGGGGCTTTCTTT. It encodes CASSQEDGRGAFF.

The chain uses TRBV11-3 and TRBJ1-3; perhaps TRBD1 as D (5 bases). With 5 bases removed from V and 4 bases from J, the gap between germline ends came to 12 bases. The CDR3 runs to 14 residues. Germline V gene lookup returns CDR1 SGHNT and CDR2 YENEEA. The CDR3 sequence: CASSHQGPGNTIYF. In DNA, the CDR3 is TGTGCCAGCAGCCATCAGGGTCCCGGAAACACCATATATTTT.

This chain connects TRBV5-1 to TRBJ1-1, with D unclear. This CDR3 comprises 13 residues. The V end was cut by 5 bases, the J end by 3 bases, with 11 bases between. CDR1 is SGHRS, CDR2 YFSETQ, per germline. The CDR3 nucleotides read TGCGCCAGCAGGCCGGGAACCTACACTGAAGCTTTCTTT. Translated: CASRPGTYTEAFF.

The chain carries TRBV7-9 and TRBJ2-7; 7 bases map to TRBD1. The V gene end was trimmed by 5 bases and the J gene end by 5 bases; junction bases not matched to a gene: 12. This CDR3 is 15 amino acids long. The germline CDR1 and CDR2 sequences are SEHNR and FQNEAQ (reference sequence). The CDR3 spells CASSPADRLVHEQYF. CDR3 sequence (DNA): TGTGCCAGCAGCCCCGCGGACAGGCTAGTCCACGAGCAGTACTTC.

The genes are TRBV7-9 and TRBJ1-5; D remains unclear. The CDR3 runs 14 residues. CDR1 is SEHNR, CDR2 FQNEAQ, per germline (reference sequence). V was pared by 5 bases and J by 1 base, with 9 bases between. CDR3 amino acids: CASSPRPSNQPQHF. In nucleotides, the CDR3 is TGTGCCAGCAGCCCCCGCCCCAGCAATCAGCCCCAGCATTTT.

V is TRBV14 and J is TRBJ2-1; 10 bases line up with TRBD1. Germline V CDR1 and CDR2: SGHDN, FVKESK. This CDR3 spans 16 amino acids. V shed 6 bases, J shed 7 bases, and the junction held 12 bases outside the gene matches. In DNA form, the CDR3 reads TGTGCCAGCAGTCTAGTCCGGGACAGGGGCGGGAATGAGCAGTTCTTC. Amino acid sequence: CASSLVRDRGGNEQFF. The full variable domain, its missing parts supplied by reference TRBV14 and TRBJ2-1, is EAGVTQFPSHSVIEKGQTVTLRCDPISGHDNLYWYRRVMGKEIKFLLHFVKESKQDESGMPNNRFLAERTGGTYSTLKVQPAELEDSGVYFCASSLVRDRGGNEQFFGPGTRLTVL.

The rearrangement uses TRBV9 and TRBJ2-7; D uncertain. Germline values: CDR1 SGDLS, CDR2 YYNGEE. The length of the CDR3 is 13 residues. V was pared by 4 bases and J by 0 bases, with 8 bases between. The CDR3 reads CASSPQSSYEQYF. As DNA, the CDR3 is TGTGCCAGCAGCCCCCAGAGCTCCTACGAGCAGTACTTC.

The chain links TRBV6-6 to TRBJ2-7, with 7 bases matching TRBD1. From germline, CDR1 is MNHNY and CDR2 SVGAGI (reference sequence). This CDR3 is built from 14 residues. The junction had 10 bases not matched to a gene; V was cut back by 10 bases and J by 1 base. The CDR3 region is CATMDRSVSYEQYF. The CDR3 DNA sequence: TGTGCCACCATGGACAGGTCAGTTTCCTACGAGCAGTACTTC.

The chain has TRBV7-9 and TRBJ2-2; weak D call: TRBD2 (5 bases). The V gene's germline CDR1 is SEHNR and CDR2 FQNEAQ (reference sequence). The CDR3 is 14 amino acids. The V gene lost 4 bases and the J gene lost 3 bases, with 9 bases spanning the gap. CDR3 in amino acids: CASSSRTDTGELFF. CDR3 coding DNA: TGTGCCAGCAGCTCACGGACTGACACCGGGGAGCTGTTTTTT.

Only a few counts were recorded for this clone. The chain carries TRBV13 and TRBJ2-1; 7 nucleotides agree with TRBD2. Germline CDR1 PRHDT, CDR2 FYEKMQ (reference sequence). The CDR3 contains 16 residues. With V trimmed by 0 bases and J by 3 bases, 5 bases remained unmatched. CDR3 coding DNA: TGTGCCAGCAGCTTAGGCCTAACGGGGGGCTACAATGAGCAGTTCTTC. Its translation is CASSLGLTGGYNEQFF. Combining the CDR3 with reference TRBV13 and TRBJ2-1 gives the whole variable domain AAGVIQSPRHLIKEKRETATLKCYPIPRHDTVYWYQQGPGQDPQFLISFYEKMQSDKGSIPDRFSAQQFSDYHSELNMSSLELGDSALYFCASSLGLTGGYNEQFFGPGTRLTVL.